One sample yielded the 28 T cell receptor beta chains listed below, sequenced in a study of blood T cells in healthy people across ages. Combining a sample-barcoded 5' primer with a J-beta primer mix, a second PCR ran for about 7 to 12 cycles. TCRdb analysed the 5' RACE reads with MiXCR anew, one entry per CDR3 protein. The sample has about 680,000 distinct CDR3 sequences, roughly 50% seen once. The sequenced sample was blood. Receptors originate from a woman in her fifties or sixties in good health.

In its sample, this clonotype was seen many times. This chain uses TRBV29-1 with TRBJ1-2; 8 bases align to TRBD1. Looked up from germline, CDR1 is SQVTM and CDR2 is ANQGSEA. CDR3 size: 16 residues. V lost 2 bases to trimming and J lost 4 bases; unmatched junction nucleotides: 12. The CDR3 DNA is TGCAGCGTTGAATCCGAGCAGGGGGCCGTCGGCTATGGCTACACCTTC. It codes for CSVESEQGAVGYGYTF.

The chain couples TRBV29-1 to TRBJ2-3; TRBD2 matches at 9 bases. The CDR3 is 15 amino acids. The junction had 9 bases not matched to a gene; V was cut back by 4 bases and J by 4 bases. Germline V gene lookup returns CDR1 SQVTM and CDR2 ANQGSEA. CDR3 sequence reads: CSVVFAGGGADTQYF. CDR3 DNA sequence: TGCAGCGTTGTTTTCGCGGGAGGGGGGGCAGATACGCAGTATTTT.

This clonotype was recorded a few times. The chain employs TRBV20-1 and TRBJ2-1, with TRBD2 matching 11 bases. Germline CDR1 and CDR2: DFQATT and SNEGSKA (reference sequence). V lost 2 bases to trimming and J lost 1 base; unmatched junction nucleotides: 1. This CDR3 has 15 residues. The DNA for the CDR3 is TGCAGTGCTAGACGACTAGCGGGATCCTACAATGAGCAGTTCTTC. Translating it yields CSARRLAGSYNEQFF.

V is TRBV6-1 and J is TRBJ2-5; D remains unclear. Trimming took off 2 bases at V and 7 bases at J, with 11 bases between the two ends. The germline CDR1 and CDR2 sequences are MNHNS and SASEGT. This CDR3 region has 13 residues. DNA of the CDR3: TGTGCCAGCAGTGAAAAACTGGTCGGGACCCAGTACTTC. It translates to CASSEKLVGTQYF.

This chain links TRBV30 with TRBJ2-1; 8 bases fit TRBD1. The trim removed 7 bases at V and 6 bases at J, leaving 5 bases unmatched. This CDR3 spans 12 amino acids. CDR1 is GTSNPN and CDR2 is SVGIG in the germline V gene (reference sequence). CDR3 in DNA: TGTGCCTTCGACAGGGGAGGCAATGAGCAGTTCTTC. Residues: CAFDRGGNEQFF.

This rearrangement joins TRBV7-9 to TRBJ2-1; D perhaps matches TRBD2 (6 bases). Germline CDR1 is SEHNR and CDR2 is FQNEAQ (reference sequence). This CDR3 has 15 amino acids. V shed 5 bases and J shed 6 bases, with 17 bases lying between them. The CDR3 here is CASSGRLGLGNEQFF. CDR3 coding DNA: TGTGCCAGCAGCGGGCGACTAGGCCTCGGCAATGAGCAGTTCTTC.

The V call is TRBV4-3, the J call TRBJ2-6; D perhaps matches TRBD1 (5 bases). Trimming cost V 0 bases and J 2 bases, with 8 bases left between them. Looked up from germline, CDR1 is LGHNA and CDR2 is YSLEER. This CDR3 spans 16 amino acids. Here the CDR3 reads CASSQDQGAGANVLTF. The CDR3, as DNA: TGCGCCAGCAGCCAAGATCAAGGGGCTGGGGCCAACGTCCTGACTTTC.

The CDR3 reads CASSPGQGRTDTQYF. The CDR3 nucleotides read TGTGCCAGCAGCCCGGGACAGGGTCGGACAGATACGCAGTATTTT. The chain employs TRBV12-3 or TRBV12-4 and TRBJ2-3, with 9 bases fitting TRBD1. The J segment lost 3 bases and the V segment lost 6 bases, leaving 7 bases of the junction unmatched. The CDR3 is 15 amino acids.

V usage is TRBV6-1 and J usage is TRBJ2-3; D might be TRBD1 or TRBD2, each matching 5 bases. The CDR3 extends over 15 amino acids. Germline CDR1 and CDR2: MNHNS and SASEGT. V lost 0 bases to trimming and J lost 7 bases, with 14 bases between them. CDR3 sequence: CASSEALWGKNTQYF. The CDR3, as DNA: TGTGCCAGCAGTGAAGCGCTCTGGGGGAAAAATACGCAGTATTTT.

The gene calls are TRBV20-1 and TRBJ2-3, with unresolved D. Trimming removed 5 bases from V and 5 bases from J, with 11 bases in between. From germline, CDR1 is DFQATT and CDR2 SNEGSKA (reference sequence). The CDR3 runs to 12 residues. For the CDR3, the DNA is TGCAGTGCTTCATTTGTAGAAGATACGCAGTATTTT. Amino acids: CSASFVEDTQYF.

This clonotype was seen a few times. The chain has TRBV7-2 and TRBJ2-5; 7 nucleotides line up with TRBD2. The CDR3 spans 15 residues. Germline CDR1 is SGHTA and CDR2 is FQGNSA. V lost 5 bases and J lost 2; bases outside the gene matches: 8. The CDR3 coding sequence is TGTGCCAGCAGCCGATTTGGGCGGGAGCAAGAGACCCAGTACTTC. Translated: CASSRFGREQETQYF.

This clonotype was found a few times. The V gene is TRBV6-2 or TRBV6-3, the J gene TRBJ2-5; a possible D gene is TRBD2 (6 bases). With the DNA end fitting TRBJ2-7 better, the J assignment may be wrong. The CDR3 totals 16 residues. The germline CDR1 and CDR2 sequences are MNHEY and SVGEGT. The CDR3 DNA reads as TGTGCCAGCAGAACGTACGTGGGACTGGATATTTACGAGCAGTACTTC. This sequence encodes CASRTYVGLDIYEQYF.

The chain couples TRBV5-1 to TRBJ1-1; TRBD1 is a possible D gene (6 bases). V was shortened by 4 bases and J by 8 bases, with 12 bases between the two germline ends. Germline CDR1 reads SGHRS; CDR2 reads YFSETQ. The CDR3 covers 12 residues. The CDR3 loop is CASSMGAAEAFF. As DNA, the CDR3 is TGCGCCAGCAGCATGGGGGCAGCAGAAGCTTTCTTT.

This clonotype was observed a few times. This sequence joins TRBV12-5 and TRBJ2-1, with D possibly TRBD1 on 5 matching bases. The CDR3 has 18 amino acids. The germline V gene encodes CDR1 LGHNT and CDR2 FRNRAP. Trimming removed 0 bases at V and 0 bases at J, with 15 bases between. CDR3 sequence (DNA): TGTGCTAGTGGTTTGGTATCGCCTAGGGGATCCTCCTACAATGAGCAGTTCTTC. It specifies CASGLVSPRGSSYNEQFF.

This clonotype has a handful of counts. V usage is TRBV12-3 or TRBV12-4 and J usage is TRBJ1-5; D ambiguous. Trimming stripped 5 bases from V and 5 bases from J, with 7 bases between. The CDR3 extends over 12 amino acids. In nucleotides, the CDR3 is TGTGCCAGCAGTGGGATGCATCAGCCCCAGCATTTT. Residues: CASSGMHQPQHF.

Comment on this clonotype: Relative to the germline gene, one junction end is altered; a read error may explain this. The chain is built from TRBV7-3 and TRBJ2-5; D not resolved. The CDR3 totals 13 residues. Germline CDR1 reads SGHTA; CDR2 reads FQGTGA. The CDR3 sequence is CTSSLTESNEQYF. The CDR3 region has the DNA TGTACCAGCAGCTTAACCGAAAGCAATGAGCAGTACTTC. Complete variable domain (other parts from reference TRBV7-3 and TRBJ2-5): GAGVSQTPSNKVTEKGKYVELRCDPISGHTALYWYRQSLGQGPEFLIYFQGTGAADDSGLPNDRFFAVRPEGSVSTLKIQRTERGDSAVYLCTSSLTESNEQYFGPGTRLLVL.

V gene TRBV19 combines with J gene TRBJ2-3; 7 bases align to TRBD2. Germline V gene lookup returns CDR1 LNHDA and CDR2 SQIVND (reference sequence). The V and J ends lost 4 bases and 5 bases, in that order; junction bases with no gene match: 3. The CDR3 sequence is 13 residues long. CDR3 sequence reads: CASSTGRGDTQYF. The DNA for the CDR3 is TGTGCCAGTAGTACGGGGAGGGGAGATACGCAGTATTTT.

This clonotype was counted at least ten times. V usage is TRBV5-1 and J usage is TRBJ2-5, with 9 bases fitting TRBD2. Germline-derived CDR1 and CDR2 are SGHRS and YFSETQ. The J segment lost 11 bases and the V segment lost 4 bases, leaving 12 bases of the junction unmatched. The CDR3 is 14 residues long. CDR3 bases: TGCGCCAGCAGCCCACGACTAGCGGACAATGAGCAGTACTTC. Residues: CASSPRLADNEQYF.

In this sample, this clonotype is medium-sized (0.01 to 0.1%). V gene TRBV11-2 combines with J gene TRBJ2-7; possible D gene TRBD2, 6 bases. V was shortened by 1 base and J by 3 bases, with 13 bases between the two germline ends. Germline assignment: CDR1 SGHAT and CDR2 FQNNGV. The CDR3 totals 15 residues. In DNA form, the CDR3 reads TGTGCCAGCAGCTTAGTACGGGGAGCGGGCTACGAGCAGTACTTC. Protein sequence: CASSLVRGAGYEQYF.

CDR3 sequence reads: CASSLAQAYEKLFF. The DNA for the CDR3 is TGTGCCAGCAGCTTGGCGCAGGCCTATGAAAAACTGTTTTTT. The V and J genes are TRBV7-9 and TRBJ1-4; D not resolved. Germline values: CDR1 SEHNR, CDR2 FQNEAQ (reference sequence). The CDR3 loop spans 14 amino acids. Trimming took off 3 bases at V and 6 bases at J, with 11 bases between the two ends.

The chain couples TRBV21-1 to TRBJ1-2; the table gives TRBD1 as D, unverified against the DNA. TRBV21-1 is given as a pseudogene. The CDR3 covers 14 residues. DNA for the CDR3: TGTGCCAGAGCAAAGGGGACACCTTCCTATGGCTACACCTTC. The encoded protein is CARAKGTPSYGYTF.

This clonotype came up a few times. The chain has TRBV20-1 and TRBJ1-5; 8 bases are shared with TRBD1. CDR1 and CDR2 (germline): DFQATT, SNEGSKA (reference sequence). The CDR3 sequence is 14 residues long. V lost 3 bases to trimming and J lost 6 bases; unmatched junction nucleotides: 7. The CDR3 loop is CSARPGGLGQPQHF. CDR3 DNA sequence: TGCAGTGCTAGGCCAGGGGGCTTGGGTCAGCCCCAGCATTTT.

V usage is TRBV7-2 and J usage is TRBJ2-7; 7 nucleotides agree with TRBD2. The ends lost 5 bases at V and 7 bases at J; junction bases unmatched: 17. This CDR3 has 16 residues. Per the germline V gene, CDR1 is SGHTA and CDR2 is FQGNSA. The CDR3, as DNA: TGTGCCAGCAGCCTGAGGGCGGGAGTTTTCTACAATGAGCAGTACTTC. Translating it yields CASSLRAGVFYNEQYF.

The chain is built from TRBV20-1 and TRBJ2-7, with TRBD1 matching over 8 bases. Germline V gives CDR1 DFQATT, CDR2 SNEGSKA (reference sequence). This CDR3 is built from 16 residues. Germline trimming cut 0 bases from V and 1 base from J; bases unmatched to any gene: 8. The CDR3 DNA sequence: TGCAGTGCTAGAGATCGAAGACAGGGGATGTCCTACGAGCAGTACTTC. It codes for CSARDRRQGMSYEQYF.

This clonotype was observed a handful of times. Here the CDR3 DNA reads TGTGCCAGCAGCCCCGGGACAGGGGGCGCGGGCTATGGCTACACCTTC. It encodes CASSPGTGGAGYGYTF. The V and J genes are TRBV7-9 and TRBJ1-2; 12 nucleotides align to TRBD1. The CDR3 sequence is 16 residues long. J gave up 4 bases and V 5 bases, and 8 bases lay outside the gene matches. Germline V gene data show CDR1 as SEHNR and CDR2 as FQNEAQ (reference sequence).

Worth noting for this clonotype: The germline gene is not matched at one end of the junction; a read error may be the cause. The CDR3 bases are TGCGCCACCGCGATCGGAGATACGCAGTATTTT. Amino acid sequence: CATAIGDTQYF. This rearrangement joins TRBV25-1 to TRBJ2-3; no firm D call. Germline CDR1 is MGHDK and CDR2 is SYGVNS. The length of the CDR3 is 11 residues.

The CDR3 coding sequence is TGTGCCAGCAGTTCGCTTTCGATTAGAGGGGATCGAGATACGCAGTATTTT. It is translated as CASSSLSIRGDRDTQYF. The rearrangement joins TRBV12-3 or TRBV12-4 to TRBJ2-3; D is tentatively TRBD1 or TRBD2 (5 bases each). Trimming took 4 bases from V and 5 from J, leaving 22 bases between them. The CDR3 length is 17 residues.

Written as DNA, the CDR3 is TGCAGTGCTCTCAAGGGACTTAAAAATGAGCAGTTCTTC. This sequence encodes CSALKGLKNEQFF. This rearrangement joins TRBV20-1 to TRBJ2-1; D may be TRBD2 (6 bases). Germline CDR1 reads DFQATT; CDR2 reads SNEGSKA (reference sequence). The CDR3 is 13 residues long. V lost 5 bases, J lost 7 bases, and 15 bases lay in between.